Below are 15 T cell receptor beta chains sequenced from a single sample in a study of monozygotic twins with inflammatory bowel disease. Following a re-call of the 5' RACE reads, TCRdb has one entry per CDR3 protein and lacks DNA. The listing contains 300,000 to 350,000 distinct CDR3 sequences. Sequenced sample: blood. Every receptor here comes from a human donor with ulcerative colitis or Crohn's disease, or a healthy co-twin of an affected twin (not recorded which).

The CDR3 loop reads CASSPTNWAGHNEKLFF. This chain links TRBV18 with TRBJ1-4. Germline CDR1 and CDR2: KGHSH and LQKENI. This CDR3 has 17 residues. Combining the CDR3 with reference TRBV18 and TRBJ1-4 gives the whole variable domain NAGVMQNPRHLVRRRGQEARLRCSPMKGHSHVYWYRQLPEEGLKFMVYLQKENIIDESGMPKERFSAEFPKEGPSILRIQQVVRGDSAAYFCASSPTNWAGHNEKLFFGSGTQLSVL.

V gene TRBV4-1 combines with J gene TRBJ1-2. The germline V gene encodes CDR1 MGHRA and CDR2 YSYEKL. This CDR3 spans 15 amino acids. CDR3 protein: CASSQVAESNYGYTF.

The V call is TRBV11-2, the J call TRBJ2-7. The CDR3 sequence is 16 residues long. Germline loops: CDR1 SGHAT, CDR2 FQNNGV. CDR3 sequence: CASSPQLDRQTYEQYF.

The chain joins TRBV27 to TRBJ1-1; without DNA, the TCRdb call of TRBD1 cannot be checked. The CDR3 loop spans 14 amino acids. CDR1 is MNHEY and CDR2 is SMNVEV in the germline V gene (reference sequence). CDR3 sequence: CASSKQGMNTEAFF.

This chain links TRBV6-2 or TRBV6-3 with TRBJ2-1; the D gene TCRdb calls, TRBD2, cannot be checked with no DNA. The CDR3 is 14 amino acids. CDR1 is MNHEY, CDR2 SVGEGT, per germline. CDR3 residues: CASSYGGEVYEQFF.

The chain has TRBV7-6 and TRBJ2-5; TCRdb indicates TRBD2, and absent DNA this call remains unverified. Per germline, CDR1 SGHVS and CDR2 FNYEAQ. CDR3 length: 15 amino acids. This CDR3 is CASSLSRDFQETQYF.

The chain combines TRBV10-3 with TRBJ1-2; as DNA is missing, the TRBD1 call by TCRdb cannot be tested. Germline CDR1 is ENHRY and CDR2 is SYGVKD. The CDR3 loop spans 15 amino acids. The CDR3 loop reads CAITRTPLANYGYTF.

This chain connects TRBV4-2 to TRBJ2-2; absent DNA, TCRdb's TRBD2 call cannot be checked. The germline gives CDR1 LGHNA, CDR2 YNFKEQ. The CDR3 loop spans 19 amino acids. The CDR3 loop is CASSQERLGGSIRPGELFF.

This chain joins TRBV7-6 and TRBJ2-5; there is no DNA to check the TCRdb D call of TRBD2. Germline V CDR1 and CDR2: SGHVS, FNYEAQ. This CDR3 region has 17 residues. The CDR3 is CASSRSFLAGVAETQYF.

The chain couples TRBV12-3 or TRBV12-4 to TRBJ2-7; TCRdb designates TRBD1, a call that cannot be tested without DNA. There are 13 residues in the CDR3. The CDR3 here is CASSSRVGFEQYF.

The V and J genes are TRBV24-1 and TRBJ2-3; the TCRdb call, TRBD2, lacks DNA for checking. Looked up from germline, CDR1 is KGHDR and CDR2 is SFDVKD. This CDR3 has 15 residues. CDR3 sequence: CATSRGLSYTDTQYF.

This sequence joins TRBV12-3 or TRBV12-4 and TRBJ2-1; TCRdb's D call of TRBD2 is untestable without DNA. This CDR3 has 16 amino acids. The CDR3 sequence: CASSPPSGGASNEQFF.

V and J are TRBV27 and TRBJ2-2; the D call of TRBD2 rests on TCRdb alone, since no DNA is present to check it. Germline lookup yields CDR1 MNHEY and CDR2 SMNVEV (reference sequence). The CDR3 has 16 amino acids. This CDR3 is CASRLLAGGNTGELFF.

CDR3: CASSPDYSGNEQFF. The chain couples TRBV3-1 to TRBJ2-1; TCRdb gives TRBD2 as the D gene, but with no DNA this cannot be confirmed. The CDR3 sequence is 14 residues long. CDR1 is LGHDT and CDR2 is YNNKEL in the germline V gene (reference sequence).

The chain links TRBV19 to TRBJ2-1. The CDR3 has 14 amino acids. Germline V gives CDR1 LNHDA, CDR2 SQIVND (reference sequence). The CDR3 region is CASSTTLYRPKQFF.